The present TCR beta chain was sequenced within a study of blood T cells in healthy people across ages. The CDR3 sequence is 15 residues long. V lost 0 bases and J lost 3, with 8 bases in between. Germline V gives CDR1 SEHNR, CDR2 FQNEAQ (reference sequence). It was with a sample-barcoded 5' primer and a J-beta primer mix that a second PCR of about 6 to 12 cycles was run. A single record per CDR3 protein comes from TCRdb applying MiXCR to the 5' RACE reads. This sample has some 750,000 distinct CDR3 sequences, with about 20% found just once. The chain combines TRBV7-9 with TRBJ1-4; D possibly corresponds to TRBD1 (5 bases). The sample comprised blood. The sequence was obtained from an older man in good health. CDR3 DNA sequence: TGTGCCAGCAGCTTAGCGCGAGGGGCTAATGAAAAACTGTTTTTT. This sequence encodes CASSLARGANEKLFF.